This TCR beta chain was identified in a study of T cells after yellow fever vaccination. Study results and limitations: Researchers noted that a small share of clonotypes showed up in both CD4 and CD8 compartments.

A single record per CDR3 protein comes from TCRdb applying MiXCR to the 5' RACE reads. The table records hundreds of thousands of distinct CDR3 sequences, 18% of them present only once. This clonotype was seen a few times. The target antigen is unknown. Trimming at V came to 0 bases and at J to 1 base, leaving 6 bases not matched to a gene. The CDR3 spans 16 residues. Germline CDR1 SGHRS, CDR2 YFSETQ. The chain uses TRBV5-1 and TRBJ2-5; 7 nucleotides line up with TRBD2. Specimen: PBMCs, collected before the yellow fever booster vaccination. The origin of this receptor is a man aged 18 to 30 who received the YFV17D yellow fever vaccine. CDR3 residues: CASSLVYWGGQETQYF. DNA of the CDR3: TGCGCCAGCAGCTTGGTATACTGGGGGGGCCAAGAGACCCAGTACTTC.